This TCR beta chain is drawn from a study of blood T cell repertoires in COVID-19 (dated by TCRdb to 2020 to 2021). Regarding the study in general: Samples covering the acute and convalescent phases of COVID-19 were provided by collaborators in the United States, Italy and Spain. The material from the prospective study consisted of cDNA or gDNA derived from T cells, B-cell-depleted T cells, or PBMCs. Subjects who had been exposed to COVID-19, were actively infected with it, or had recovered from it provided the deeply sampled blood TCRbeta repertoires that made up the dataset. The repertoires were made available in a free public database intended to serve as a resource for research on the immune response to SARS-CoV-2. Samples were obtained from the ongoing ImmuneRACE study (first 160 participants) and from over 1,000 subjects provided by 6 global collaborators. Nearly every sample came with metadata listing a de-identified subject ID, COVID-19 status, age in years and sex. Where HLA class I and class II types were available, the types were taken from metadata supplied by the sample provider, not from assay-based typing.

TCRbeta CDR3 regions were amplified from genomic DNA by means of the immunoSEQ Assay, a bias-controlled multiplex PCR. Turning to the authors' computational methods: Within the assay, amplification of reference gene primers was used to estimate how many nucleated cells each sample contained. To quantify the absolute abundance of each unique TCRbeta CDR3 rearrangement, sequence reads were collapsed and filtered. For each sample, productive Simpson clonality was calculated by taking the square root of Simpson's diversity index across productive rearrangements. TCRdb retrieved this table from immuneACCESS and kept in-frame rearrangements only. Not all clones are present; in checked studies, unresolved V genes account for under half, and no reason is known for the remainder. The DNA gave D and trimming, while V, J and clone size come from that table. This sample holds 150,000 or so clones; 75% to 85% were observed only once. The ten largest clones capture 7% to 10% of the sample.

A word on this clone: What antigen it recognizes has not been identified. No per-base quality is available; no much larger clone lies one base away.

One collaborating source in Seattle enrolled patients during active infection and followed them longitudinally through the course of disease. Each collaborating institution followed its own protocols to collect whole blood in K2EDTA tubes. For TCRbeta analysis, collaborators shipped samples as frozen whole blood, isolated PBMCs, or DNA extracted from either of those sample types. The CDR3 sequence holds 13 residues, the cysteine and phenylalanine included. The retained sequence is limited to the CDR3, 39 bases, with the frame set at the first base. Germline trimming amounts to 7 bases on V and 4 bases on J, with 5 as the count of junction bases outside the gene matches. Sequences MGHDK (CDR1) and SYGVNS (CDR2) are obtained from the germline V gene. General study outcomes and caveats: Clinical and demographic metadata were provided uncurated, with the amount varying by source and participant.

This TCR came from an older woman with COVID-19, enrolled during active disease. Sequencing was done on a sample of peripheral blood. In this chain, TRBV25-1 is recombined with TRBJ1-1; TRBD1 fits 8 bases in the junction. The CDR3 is CASTSTGGTEAFF. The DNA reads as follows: TGTGCCAGCACCTCCACAGGGGGCACTGAAGCTTTCTTT.